This TCR beta chain is drawn from a study of shared clonotypes between healthy human individuals. The repertoire was sequenced with immunoSEQ multiplex PCR; TCRdb's copy has only in-frame clones and lacks some. The sample holds 550,000 to 850,000 clones, roughly 70% seen once. This clone was seen once. V dropped 3 bases and J dropped 1; count of bases not matched to a gene: 2. CDR1 and CDR2 from the germline V gene are SEHNR and FQNEAQ (reference sequence). The length of the CDR3 is 14 residues. The origin of this receptor is a woman under 40 in good health. The sample consisted of memory CD4+ T cells sorted from blood. Regarding subset: CD45RA-negative fraction. The chain employs TRBV7-9 and TRBJ2-7; 8 nucleotides match TRBD2. The CDR3 bases are TGTGCCAGCAGCTTGGGACTAGTTTCCTACGAGCAGTACTTC. Translated, it gives CASSLGLVSYEQYF.